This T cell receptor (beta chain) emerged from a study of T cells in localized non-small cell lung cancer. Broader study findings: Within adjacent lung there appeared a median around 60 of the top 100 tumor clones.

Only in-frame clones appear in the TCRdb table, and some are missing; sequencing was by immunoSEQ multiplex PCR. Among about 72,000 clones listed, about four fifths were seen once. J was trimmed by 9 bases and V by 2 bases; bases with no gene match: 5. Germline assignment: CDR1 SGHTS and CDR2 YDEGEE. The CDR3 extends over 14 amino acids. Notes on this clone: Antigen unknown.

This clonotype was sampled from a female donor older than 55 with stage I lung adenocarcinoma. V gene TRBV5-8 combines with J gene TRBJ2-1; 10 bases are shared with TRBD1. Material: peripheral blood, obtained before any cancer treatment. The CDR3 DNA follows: TGTGCCAGCAGCTTTCGGACAGGGGGGGGTGAGCAGTTCTTC. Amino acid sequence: CASSFRTGGGEQFF.